These 9 T cell receptor beta chains originate from one sample sequenced in a study of T cell changes during pregnancy in multiple sclerosis. Sequencing used immunoSEQ multiplex PCR; TCRdb keeps in-frame clones, though not all of them. The sample lists approximately 37,000 clones, about 88% occurring once. This specimen consisted of CD8+ T cells from peripheral blood mononuclear cells, obtained in the first trimester of pregnancy. The receptors shown here come from a female donor with multiple sclerosis, enrolled in a pregnancy study.

This chain links TRBV15 with TRBJ1-2, with D tentatively TRBD1 (6 bases). V lost 8 bases and J 3 bases, leaving 19 bases between the germline ends. The CDR3 totals 15 residues. Germline V lookup: CDR1 LNHNV, CDR2 YYDKDF (reference sequence). CDR3: CATGSRAGAYYGYTF. The CDR3 nucleotides are TGTGCCACCGGGTCTAGGGCAGGGGCTTACTATGGCTACACCTTC.

The chain links TRBV4-3 to TRBJ1-3; 7 positions agree with TRBD1. The CDR3 extends over 15 amino acids. Germline loops: CDR1 LGHNA, CDR2 YSLEER. Germline trimming cut 5 bases from V and 4 bases from J; bases unmatched to any gene: 8. CDR3 bases: TGCGCCAGCAGCTACAACGACAGGGCCGGAAACACCATATATTTT. Its translation: CASSYNDRAGNTIYF.

The J gene is TRBJ2-2, the V gene TRBV9; weak D call: TRBD1 (6 bases). The CDR3 length is 15 residues. Trimming took off 4 bases at V and 4 bases at J, with 14 bases between the two ends. Germline CDR1 and CDR2: SGDLS and YYNGEE. The CDR3 here is CASSLMDSATGELFF. The CDR3 bases are TGTGCCAGCAGCTTGATGGACAGCGCCACCGGGGAGCTGTTTTTT.

The CDR3 region is CASSSTASGLTDTDTQYF. In DNA form, the CDR3 reads TGCGCCAGCAGCTCGACGGCTAGCGGCCTAACCGACACAGATACGCAGTATTTT. The chain combines TRBV5-1 with TRBJ2-3; 7 bases are a match to TRBD2. V gave up 3 bases and J gave up 2 bases; unmatched junction bases: 15. The CDR3 totals 18 residues. Germline V gene lookup returns CDR1 SGHRS and CDR2 YFSETQ.

The V and J genes are TRBV21-1 and TRBJ1-5; the table's D call, TRBD1, was not checked against the DNA. TRBV21-1 is noted as a pseudogene. This CDR3 comprises 17 residues. CDR3 sequence: CASSAPPTGWSNQPQHF. The CDR3, as DNA: TGTGCCAGCAGCGCGCCCCCGACAGGGTGGTCAAATCAGCCCCAGCATTTT.

This chain joins TRBV7-2 and TRBJ1-1; no clear D. V was pared by 2 bases and J by 4 bases, with 8 bases between. Germline V gene sequence: CDR1 SGHTA, CDR2 FQGNSA. The CDR3 loop spans 13 amino acids. The CDR3 nucleotides are TGTGCCAGCAGCTTATCGGTATTCACTGAAGCTTTCTTT. Its translation is CASSLSVFTEAFF.

This clone was counted a few times. As DNA, the CDR3 is TGCGCCAGCAGCCCGGGCAGGGGGTTCAAAGAGACCCAGTACTTC. It specifies CASSPGRGFKETQYF. This chain uses TRBV5-1 with TRBJ2-5; 7 bases line up with TRBD1. This CDR3 contains 15 residues. Trimming at V came to 4 bases and at J to 3 bases, leaving 9 bases not matched to a gene. Looked up from germline, CDR1 is SGHRS and CDR2 is YFSETQ.

The V gene is TRBV9, the J gene TRBJ1-1; 9 bases agree with TRBD1. The CDR3 is 15 residues long. Germline CDR1 is SGDLS and CDR2 is YYNGEE. Trimming cost V 3 bases and J 3 bases; bases outside gene matches: 6. In DNA, the CDR3 is TGTGCCAGCAGCGGGGCCAGGGACAGGGACACTGAAGCTTTCTTT. Translation gives CASSGARDRDTEAFF.

The genes are TRBV5-8 and TRBJ1-4; D is possibly TRBD1 (6 bases). Germline V lookup: CDR1 SGHTS, CDR2 YDEGEE. With 4 bases removed from V and 0 bases from J, the gap between germline ends came to 13 bases. The CDR3 covers 16 residues. Here the CDR3 reads CASSVRDTSTNEKLFF. As DNA, the CDR3 is TGTGCCAGCAGCGTCCGGGACACCTCAACTAATGAAAAACTGTTTTTT.